Here is one T cell receptor (beta chain) with its context. Original analysis: Using reference gene primer amplification, nucleated cell counts were estimated. The method was immunoSEQ multiplex PCR; TCRdb's version includes in-frame clones alone and lacks a portion of them. That table gives V, J and clone size, and the DNA gave D and trimming. This table has under 550,000 clones, roughly 90% appearing once. The sample belongs to a study of blood T cell repertoires in COVID-19. Study information: Sites across the United States, Italy and Spain contributed samples from acute and convalescent COVID-19. Nucleic acid was either cDNA or gDNA, and it came from T cells, B-cell-depleted T cells, or PBMCs.

A Seattle source enrolled patients during active infection and followed them longitudinally. Germline V lookup: CDR1 SNHLY, CDR2 FYNNEI. Trimming took 4 bases from V and 5 from J; bases not matched to a gene: 9. The CDR3 extends over 15 amino acids. This receptor was identified in a man younger than 35 with COVID-19, enrolled during active disease. Sequenced: peripheral blood. The V call is TRBV2, the J call TRBJ2-5; TRBD1 matches at 8 bases. The CDR3: CASSAGTGLGETQYF. The CDR3 DNA is TGTGCCAGCAGTGCCGGGACAGGCCTTGGGGAGACCCAGTACTTC.